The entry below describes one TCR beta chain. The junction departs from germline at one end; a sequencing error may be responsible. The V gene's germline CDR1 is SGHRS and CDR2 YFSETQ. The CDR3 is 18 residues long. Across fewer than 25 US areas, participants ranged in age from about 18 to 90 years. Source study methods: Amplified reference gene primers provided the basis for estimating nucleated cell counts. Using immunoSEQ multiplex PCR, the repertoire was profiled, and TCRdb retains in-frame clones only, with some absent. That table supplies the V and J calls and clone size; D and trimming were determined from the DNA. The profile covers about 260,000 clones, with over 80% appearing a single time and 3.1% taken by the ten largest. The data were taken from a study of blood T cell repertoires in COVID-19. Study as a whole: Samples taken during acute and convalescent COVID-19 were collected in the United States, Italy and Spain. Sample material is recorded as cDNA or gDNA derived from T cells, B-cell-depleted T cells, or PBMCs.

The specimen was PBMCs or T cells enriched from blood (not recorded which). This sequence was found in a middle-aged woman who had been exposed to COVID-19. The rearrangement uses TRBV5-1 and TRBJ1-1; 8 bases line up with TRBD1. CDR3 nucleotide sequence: TGTGCCAGCAGCTTTCACAGGGGGGCCTCCGGAGGAAACAATGAAGCTTTCTTT. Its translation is CASSFHRGASGGNNEAFF.